What follows are 3 T cell receptor beta chains derived from one specimen sequenced in a study of blood T cell repertoires in COVID-19. The assay was immunoSEQ multiplex PCR, and TCRdb's table has in-frame clones only and misses some. Found here are around 300,000 clones, about 89% of them singletons; the top ten hold 1.7%. What was sequenced was PBMCs or T cells enriched from blood (not recorded which). The origin of the receptors is a middle-aged woman who had recovered from COVID-19.

The chain carries TRBV3-1 (or the pseudogene TRBV3-2) and TRBJ2-1, with D possibly TRBD2 on 6 matching bases. Trimming pared 0 bases from V and 0 bases from J, leaving 15 bases between. From germline, CDR1 is LGHDT and CDR2 YNNKEL (reference sequence). This CDR3 region has 18 residues. The DNA for the CDR3 is TGTGCCAGCAGCCAAGATTTTTCAGCGGGTGGCTCCTACAATGAGCAGTTCTTC. It codes for CASSQDFSAGGSYNEQFF.

The chain uses TRBV4-3 and TRBJ1-2; 7 bases line up with TRBD1. Germline V CDR1 and CDR2: LGHNA, YSLEER. Unmatched junction bases numbered 8, after V lost 3 bases and J lost 4 bases. CDR3 length equals 15 residues. CDR3 region: CASSQGAGTAYGYTF. The CDR3 bases are TGCGCCAGCAGCCAGGGGGCTGGGACAGCCTATGGCTACACCTTC.

The chain carries TRBV19 and TRBJ1-2; D ambiguous. V was trimmed by 5 bases and J by 4 bases, leaving 14 bases between them. The CDR3 extends over 14 amino acids. Germline loops: CDR1 LNHDA, CDR2 SQIVND (reference sequence). CDR3 bases: TGTGCCAGTAGTGCCCGGGAAGGACTCTATGGCTACACCTTC. Translation gives CASSAREGLYGYTF.